Sequencing of this T cell receptor beta chain was carried out in a study of identical twins. Germline V gives CDR1 LNHNV, CDR2 YYDKDF (reference sequence). CDR3 length equals 17 residues. The trim removed 1 base at V and 5 bases at J, leaving 11 bases unmatched. TCRdb reprocessed the 5' RACE reads with MiXCR, giving one entry per CDR3 protein. The sample holds around 510,000 distinct CDR3 sequences, around an eighth seen once. These same data were also listed under a study on yellow fever vaccine responses in identical twins. That source adds: The T cell response to vaccination in identical twins was reportedly partly convergent and partly personalized.

The chain has TRBV15 and TRBJ2-5, with 9 bases fitting TRBD2. The specimen was CD4+ T cells sorted from blood. The TCR comes from a woman between 18 and 29 years old in good health. CDR3 DNA: TGTGCCACCAGCAGAGGTGGTTTAGCGGGAGCGGGGGAGACCCAGTACTTC. Amino acid sequence: CATSRGGLAGAGETQYF.